The sequence of this TCR beta chain was determined in a study of control samples from healthy donors and cancer patients. Profiled with immunoSEQ multiplex PCR; TCRdb holds only in-frame clones, not every one. The sample lists roughly 76,000 clones; 90% to 95% were seen once. Germline-derived CDR1 and CDR2 are LNHNV and YYDKDF (reference sequence). The CDR3 is 15 amino acids. Trimming at V came to 4 bases and at J to 4 bases, leaving 7 bases not matched to a gene. The source is a woman aged 40 to 50 with lung cancer. The sequenced sample consisted of PBMCs. This rearrangement joins TRBV15 to TRBJ2-5; TRBD1 matches at 9 bases. The CDR3 DNA sequence: TGTGCCACCAGCACGGATACAGGGGGCCGAGAGACCCAGTACTTC. It translates to CATSTDTGGRETQYF.